The rows below give T cell receptor beta chains drawn from one sample of a study of human T cells and chemical hapten exposure. Each CDR3 protein is one row after TCRdb ran MiXCR on the RACE reads. The repertoire consists of 350,000 to 400,000 distinct CDR3 sequences, with nearly 6.5% occurring once and the leading ten covering about 5%. Sequencing used whole blood, obtained in connection with sensitization to the hapten diphenylcyclopropenone (DPC). The receptors stem from a woman aged 18-30 years with alopecia areata. Some clones in this sample may be carry-over from other donors' samples. CDR3s include the opening cysteine and the closing phenylalanine or tryptophan. The order of the fields is D gene, V gene, J gene, clone size, CDR3 DNA, CDR3 protein. D genes are given only for firm matches. Some rows mark clone size as missing; the rest say once, few, many or name a class of expanded clone.

>TRBD2|TRBV9|TRBJ2-2|-
TGTGCCAGCAGCATCGGACTAGCGGGGGGGACGACCGGGGAGCTGTTTTTT
CASSIGLAGGTTGELFF
>TRBD1|TRBV12-3/TRBV12-4|TRBJ1-1|-
TGTGCCAGCAGACGCAGGACAGGGAACACTGAAGCTTTCTTT
CASRRRTGNTEAFF
>TRBD1|TRBV6-6|TRBJ1-5|few
TGTGCCAGCAGATACAGGGGTTCAGGTCAGCCCCAGCATTTT
CASRYRGSGQPQHF
>-|TRBV7-2|TRBJ1-1|few
TGTGCCAGCAGCTCCACTTGGGGGCTAGGAGCTTTCTTT
CASSSTWGLGAFF
>TRBD1|TRBV14|TRBJ1-2|few
TGTGCCAGCAGCCAGGCCTCGACAGGGCTCGATGGCTACACCTTC
CASSQASTGLDGYTF
>TRBD1|TRBV6-2/TRBV6-3|TRBJ2-1|many
TGTGCCAGCAGTTACTCACCCGACAGGGGTTTATACAATGAGCAGTTCTTC
CASSYSPDRGLYNEQFF
>-|TRBV6-1|TRBJ2-1|-
TGTGCCAGCAGTCCCAGGGCCCTCGAGCCCTATGTAAATGAGCAGTTCTTC
CASSPRALEPYVNEQFF
>TRBD2|TRBV11-2|TRBJ2-1|-
TGTGCCAGCAGCCGCGGACTAGCGGGGCTTAACAATGAGCAGTTCTTC
CASSRGLAGLNNEQFF
>-|TRBV2|TRBJ1-4|many
TGTGCCAGGGGAGAAACAACTAATGAAAAACTGTTTTTT
CARGETTNEKLFF
>-|TRBV27|TRBJ1-5|-
TGTGCCAGCAGTTGGAGTCCCTCCCTGCCTCTTAGCCAGCCCCAGCATTTT
CASSWSPSLPLSQPQHF
>TRBD1|TRBV25-1|TRBJ2-1|few
TGTGCCAGCAGTAGACAGGGCCCAAATGAGCAGTTCTTC
CASSRQGPNEQFF
>TRBD2|TRBV4-2|TRBJ2-5|many
TGTGCCAGCAGCCAAGATCCGCTAGCGGGGGGGCAACTCCAAGAGACCCAGTACTTC
CASSQDPLAGGQLQETQYF
>TRBD1|TRBV5-1|TRBJ1-1|many
TGCGCCAGCAGCTCAAGAGACAGGGACAACACTGAAGCTTTCTTT
CASSSRDRDNTEAFF
>-|TRBV5-5|TRBJ1-4|many
TGTGCCAGCCAACACAGGGATCAAGAAAAACTGTTTTTT
CASQHRDQEKLFF